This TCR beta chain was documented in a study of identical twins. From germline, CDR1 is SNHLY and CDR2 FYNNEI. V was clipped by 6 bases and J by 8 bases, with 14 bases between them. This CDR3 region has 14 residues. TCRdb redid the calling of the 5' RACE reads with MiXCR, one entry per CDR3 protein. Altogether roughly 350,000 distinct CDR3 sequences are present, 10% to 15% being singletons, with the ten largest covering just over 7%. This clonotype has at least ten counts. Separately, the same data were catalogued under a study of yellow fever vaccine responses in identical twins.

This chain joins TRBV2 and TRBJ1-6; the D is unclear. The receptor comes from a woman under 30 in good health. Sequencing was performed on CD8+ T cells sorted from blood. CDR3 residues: CASSRVDGDSPLHF. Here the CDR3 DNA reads TGTGCCAGCAGCAGAGTGGACGGGGATTCACCCCTCCACTTT. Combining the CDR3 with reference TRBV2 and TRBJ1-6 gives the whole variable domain EPEVTQTPSHQVTQMGQEVILRCVPISNHLYFYWYRQILGQKVEFLVSFYNNEISEKSEIFDDQFSVERPDGSNFTLKIRSTKLEDSAMYFCASSRVDGDSPLHFGNGTRLTVT.